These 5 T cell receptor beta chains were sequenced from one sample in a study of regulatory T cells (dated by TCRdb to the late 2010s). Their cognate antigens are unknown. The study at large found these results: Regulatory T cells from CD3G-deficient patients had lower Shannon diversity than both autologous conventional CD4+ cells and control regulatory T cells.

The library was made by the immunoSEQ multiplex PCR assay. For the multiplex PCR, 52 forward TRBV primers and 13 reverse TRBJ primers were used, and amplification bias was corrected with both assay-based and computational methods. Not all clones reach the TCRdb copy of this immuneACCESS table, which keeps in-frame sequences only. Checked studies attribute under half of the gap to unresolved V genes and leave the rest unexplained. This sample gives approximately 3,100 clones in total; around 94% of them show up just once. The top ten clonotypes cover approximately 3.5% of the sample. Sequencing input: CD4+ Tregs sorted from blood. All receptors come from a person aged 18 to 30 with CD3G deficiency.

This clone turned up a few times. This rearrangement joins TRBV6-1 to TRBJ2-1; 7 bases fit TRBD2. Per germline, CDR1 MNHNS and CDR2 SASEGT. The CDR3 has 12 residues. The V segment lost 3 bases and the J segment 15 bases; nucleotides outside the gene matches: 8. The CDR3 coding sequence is TGTGCCAGCAGTGAGAGCGGGGCGAAACCGTTCTTC. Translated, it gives CASSESGAKPFF.

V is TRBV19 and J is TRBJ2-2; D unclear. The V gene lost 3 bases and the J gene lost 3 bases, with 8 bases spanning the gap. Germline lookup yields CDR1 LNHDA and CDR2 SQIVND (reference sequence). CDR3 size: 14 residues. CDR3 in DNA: TGTGCCAGTAGTATTAGGACGGACACCGGGGAGCTGTTTTTT. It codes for CASSIRTDTGELFF. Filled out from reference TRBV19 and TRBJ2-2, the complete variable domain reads DGGITQSPKYLFRKEGQNVTLSCEQNLNHDAMYWYRQDPGQGLRLIYYSQIVNDFQKGDIAEGYSVSREKKESFPLTVTSAQKNPTAFYLCASSIRTDTGELFFGEGSRLTVL.

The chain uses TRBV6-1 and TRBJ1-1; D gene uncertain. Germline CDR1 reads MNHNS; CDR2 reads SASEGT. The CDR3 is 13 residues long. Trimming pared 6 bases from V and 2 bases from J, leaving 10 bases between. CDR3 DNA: TGTGCCAGCAGGGTACCTCTTAACACTGAAGCTTTCTTT. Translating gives CASRVPLNTEAFF.

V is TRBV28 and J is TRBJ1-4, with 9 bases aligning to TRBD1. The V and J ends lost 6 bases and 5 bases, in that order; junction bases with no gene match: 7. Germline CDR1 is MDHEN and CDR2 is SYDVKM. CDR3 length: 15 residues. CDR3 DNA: TGTGCCAGCAGCCCTTGGGACAGGGCGAATGAAAAACTGTTTTTT. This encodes CASSPWDRANEKLFF.

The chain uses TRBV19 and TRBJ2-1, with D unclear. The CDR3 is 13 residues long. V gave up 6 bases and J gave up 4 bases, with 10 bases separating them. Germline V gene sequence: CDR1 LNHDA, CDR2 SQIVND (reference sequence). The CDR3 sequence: CASSLGPYNEQFF. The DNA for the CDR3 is TGTGCCAGTAGCTTAGGACCTTACAATGAGCAGTTCTTC.